Shown below are 20 T cell receptor beta chains from a single sample sequenced in a study of T cells after yellow fever vaccination. TCRdb passed the 5' RACE reads through MiXCR, listing each CDR3 protein once. The data show some 260,000 distinct CDR3 sequences, with roughly 5.6% seen just once and less than 3.5% held by the top ten. This material consisted of CD4+ T cells sorted from PBMCs, taken on the day of the yellow fever booster vaccination. Receptor source: a man aged 18 to 30 who received the YFV17D yellow fever vaccine.

This clonotype was seen ten or more times. This rearrangement joins TRBV6-2 or TRBV6-3 to TRBJ2-2, with D possibly being TRBD2 (5 bases). V lost 0 bases, J lost 3 bases, and 8 bases lay in between. Per germline, CDR1 MNHEY and CDR2 SVGEGT. This CDR3 has 15 residues. The CDR3 sequence: CASSYSLRDTGELFF. The DNA for the CDR3 is TGTGCCAGCAGTTACTCATTGAGGGACACCGGGGAGCTGTTTTTT.

This clonotype has just a few counts. The chain is built from TRBV29-1 and TRBJ2-7, with D uncertain. Germline V gene data show CDR1 as SQVTM and CDR2 as ANQGSEA. The CDR3 covers 12 residues. V shed 4 bases and J shed 1 base, with 8 bases lying between them. The DNA of the CDR3 is TGCAGCGTTGTTTCCCCTTCCTACGAGCAGTACTTC. Encoded protein: CSVVSPSYEQYF.

This clonotype was counted between two and nine times. The chain links TRBV6-1 to TRBJ1-2, with D unclear. Trimming shortened V by 7 bases and J by 8 bases, and 8 bases separated the two germline ends. Germline values: CDR1 MNHNS, CDR2 SASEGT. This CDR3 spans 10 amino acids. The CDR3 sequence: CASIGAGYTF. DNA of the CDR3: TGTGCCAGCATTGGCGCCGGCTACACCTTC.

This clonotype was found many times. J is TRBJ2-7 and V is TRBV20-1; TRBD1 agrees at 8 bases. Germline V gene lookup returns CDR1 DFQATT and CDR2 SNEGSKA (reference sequence). This CDR3 is built from 14 residues. With 6 bases clipped from V and 4 bases from J, the junction kept 11 bases outside the gene matches. The CDR3, as DNA: TGCAGTGCAAAAGGACAGGGATCCCCTTACGAGCAGTACGTC. The encoded protein is CSAKGQGSPYEQYV.

Only a few counts were recorded for this clonotype. This chain links TRBV4-3 with TRBJ2-2; D not resolved. The CDR3 loop spans 15 amino acids. V was cut by 3 bases and J by 6 bases, with 14 bases left in between. Germline V gives CDR1 LGHNA, CDR2 YSLEER. The CDR3 protein is CASSHTVVSSGELFF. Written as DNA, the CDR3 is TGCGCCAGCAGCCATACCGTTGTGTCGTCCGGGGAGCTGTTTTTT.

This chain links TRBV6-5 with TRBJ1-1; tentative D call: TRBD1 (6 bases). V was cut by 0 bases and J by 4 bases, with 18 bases left in between. The CDR3 runs to 17 residues. Germline V CDR1 and CDR2: MNHEY, SVGAGI. The CDR3 spells CASSYSRGVTTSTEAFF. For the CDR3, the DNA is TGTGCCAGCAGTTACTCGAGGGGGGTGACTACCTCCACTGAAGCTTTCTTT.

This clonotype was detected only a few times. The CDR3 nucleotides read TGTGCCAGCAGCTTAAGGACACATTACGAGCAGTACTTC. Its protein is CASSLRTHYEQYF. The chain combines TRBV11-3 with TRBJ2-7, with a weak D call TRBD1 (5 bases). CDR3 length equals 13 residues. V shed 2 bases and J shed 4 bases, with 9 bases lying between them. Germline V gene sequence: CDR1 SGHNT, CDR2 YENEEA. The whole variable domain, filled in from reference TRBV11-3 and TRBJ2-7, reads EAGVVQSPRYKIIEKKQPVAFWCNPISGHNTLYWYLQNLGQGPELLIRYENEEAVDDSQLPKDRFSAERLKGVDSTLKIQPAELGDSAVYLCASSLRTHYEQYFGPGTRLTVT.

The table lists this clonotype with a few counts. This chain's CDR3 is CASSIGDTEAFF. Here the CDR3 DNA reads TGTGCCAGCAGTATTGGGGACACTGAAGCTTTCTTT. V gene TRBV6-1 combines with J gene TRBJ1-1; D ambiguous. CDR1 MNHNS and CDR2 SASEGT come from the germline V gene. The ends were cut back, 5 bases at V and 3 bases at J, with 7 bases in the middle. CDR3 length equals 12 residues.

The chain has TRBV3-1 and TRBJ2-3; D uncertain. CDR3 size: 13 residues. Per the germline V gene, CDR1 is LGHDT and CDR2 is YNNKEL (reference sequence). The V and J ends lost 0 bases and 5 bases respectively, with 6 bases between them. The CDR3 reads CASSQEGRDTQYF. CDR3 DNA: TGTGCCAGCAGCCAAGAAGGTCGAGATACGCAGTATTTT.

In this sample, this clonotype turned up many times. This chain connects TRBV4-3 to TRBJ1-2, with TRBD1 identical over 10 bases. The CDR3 is 15 amino acids. Per germline, CDR1 LGHNA and CDR2 YSLEER. Trimming removed 4 bases from V and 4 bases from J; junction bases left unmatched: 6. CDR3 in amino acids: CASSRDRGLSYGYTF. In DNA form, the CDR3 reads TGCGCCAGCAGCCGCGACAGGGGGCTAAGCTATGGCTACACCTTC.

This clonotype has just one count. Possible read error: a much larger clone is one base away. The rearrangement joins TRBV20-1 to TRBJ2-1, with TRBD2 as a possible D gene (6 bases). V was clipped by 3 bases and J by 9 bases, with 18 bases between them. CDR1 and CDR2 from the germline V gene are DFQATT and SNEGSKA (reference sequence). The CDR3 runs 14 residues. CDR3 residues: CSASVGGDHIEQFF. CDR3 sequence (DNA): TGCAGTGCTAGCGTCGGGGGTGATCACATTGAGCAGTTCTTC.

V and J are TRBV6-5 and TRBJ2-3; tentative D call: TRBD2 (5 bases). CDR3 length equals 14 residues. V was cut by 6 bases and J by 0 bases, with 10 bases left in between. Germline V gene sequence: CDR1 MNHEY, CDR2 SVGAGI. This CDR3 is CASRGSLSTDTQYF. The CDR3 coding sequence is TGTGCCAGCAGAGGGAGTCTTAGCACAGATACGCAGTATTTT.

The genes are TRBV2 and TRBJ1-5; D gene ambiguous. This CDR3 comprises 14 residues. V lost 2 bases and J lost 0, with 5 bases in between. CDR1 is SNHLY and CDR2 is FYNNEI in the germline V gene. DNA of the CDR3: TGTGCCAGCAGTGAATGGGTTAGCAATCAGCCCCAGCATTTT. Translated, it gives CASSEWVSNQPQHF.

This clonotype was seen repeatedly, ten times or more. This rearrangement joins TRBV7-9 to TRBJ1-6, with TRBD1 as a possible D gene (6 bases). Trimming removed 4 bases from V and 5 bases from J, with 15 bases in between. The CDR3 runs 16 residues. The germline V gene has CDR1 SEHNR and CDR2 FQNEAQ (reference sequence). CDR3 sequence reads: CASSWNLRGDNSPLHF. For the CDR3, the DNA is TGTGCCAGCAGCTGGAACCTGAGGGGGGATAATTCACCCCTCCACTTT.

This clonotype was observed many times. The chain is built from TRBV5-1 and TRBJ1-5; TRBD1 agrees at 8 bases. Per the germline V gene, CDR1 is SGHRS and CDR2 is YFSETQ. Trimming at V came to 3 bases and at J to 7 bases, leaving 3 bases not matched to a gene. The CDR3 has 13 amino acids. The CDR3: CASSSDRGQPQHF. The CDR3, as DNA: TGCGCCAGCAGCTCTGACAGGGGCCAGCCCCAGCATTTT.

This clonotype appeared a few times. The V call is TRBV12-3 or TRBV12-4, the J call TRBJ2-7; 8 bases match TRBD1. The CDR3 is made up of 13 amino acids. V lost 4 bases and J lost 3; bases outside the gene matches: 2. The CDR3 protein is CASSWDRFYEQYF. DNA of the CDR3: TGTGCCAGCAGTTGGGACAGGTTCTACGAGCAGTACTTC.

This clonotype occurred a few times. This chain uses TRBV18 with TRBJ2-3, with 8 bases matching TRBD2. The trim removed 3 bases at V and 4 bases at J, leaving 3 bases unmatched. This CDR3 is built from 14 residues. CDR1 and CDR2 (germline): KGHSH, LQKENI. CDR3 DNA sequence: TGTGCCAGCTCACCCACTAGCGGATCAGATACGCAGTATTTT. Its protein product is CASSPTSGSDTQYF.

V gene TRBV20-1 combines with J gene TRBJ2-3; the match to TRBD1 covers 9 bases. V lost 7 bases and J lost 2; bases outside the gene matches: 7. This CDR3 contains 14 residues. Germline CDR1 DFQATT, CDR2 SNEGSKA (reference sequence). CDR3 sequence reads: CSGVGTGHTDTQYF. CDR3 coding DNA: TGCAGTGGCGTAGGGACAGGGCACACAGATACGCAGTATTTT.

The chain couples TRBV29-1 to TRBJ1-2; D remains ambiguous. Trimming removed 6 bases at V and 2 bases at J, with 22 bases between. This CDR3 contains 16 residues. Germline-derived CDR1 and CDR2 are SQVTM and ANQGSEA. CDR3 sequence (DNA): TGCAGCGTCGCTACTCCCCCAGGCCGCACCAACTATGGCTACACCTTC. It yields the protein CSVATPPGRTNYGYTF.

In its sample, this clonotype was seen a few times. The chain employs TRBV19 and TRBJ1-2; 9 nucleotides align to TRBD1. Losses at the gene ends were 7 bases for V and 0 bases for J; bases not matched to a gene: 9. From germline, CDR1 is LNHDA and CDR2 SQIVND (reference sequence). The CDR3 sequence is 16 residues long. CDR3 sequence reads: CASTSLGQGPNYGYTF. The CDR3 DNA reads TGTGCCAGTACTTCCCTGGGACAGGGCCCTAACTATGGCTACACCTTC.